This is a list of T cell receptor beta chains from one sample in a study of shared clonotypes between healthy human individuals. The method was immunoSEQ multiplex PCR; TCRdb's version includes in-frame clones alone and lacks a portion of them. The repertoire holds 2.3 million or so clones, 80% to 95% seen once, with 0.39% in the top ten. The sample consisted of naive CD4+ T cells from PBMCs. The receptors stem from a young man in good health. Some clones in this sample may be carry-over from other donors' samples. Each CDR3 is given with its conserved first and last residue. The order of the fields is D gene, J gene, clone size, V gene, CDR3 DNA, CDR3 protein. A D gene is named only where the DNA matches it firmly. Some rows have no size entry. The others give once, few or many, or a class for an expanded clone.

d_call: NA
j_call: TRBJ2-3
clone_size: NA
v_call: TRBV28
cdr3_nt: TGTGCCAGCAGCCCCAGGGGGGGACGCACAGATACGCAGTATTTT
cdr3_aa: CASSPRGGRTDTQYF

d_call: TRBD2
j_call: TRBJ2-7
clone_size: NA
v_call: TRBV7-9
cdr3_nt: TGTGCCAGCAGCTTTGGGGGAGGGCCCGAGCAGTACTTC
cdr3_aa: CASSFGGGPEQYF

d_call: NA
j_call: TRBJ1-5
clone_size: NA
v_call: TRBV18
cdr3_nt: TGTGCCAGCTCACCAATGGAGGGACGCAATCAGCCCCAGCATTTT
cdr3_aa: CASSPMEGRNQPQHF

d_call: NA
j_call: TRBJ1-5
clone_size: NA
v_call: TRBV6-5
cdr3_nt: TGTGCCAGCAGCCCCCGAGGCCGCGAGCCCCAGCATTTT
cdr3_aa: CASSPRGREPQHF

d_call: NA
j_call: TRBJ2-7
clone_size: NA
v_call: TRBV7-7
cdr3_nt: TGTGCCAGCAGCTTAAGGGGTATCCTCTTCCCGAGCATTTACGAGCAGTACTTC
cdr3_aa: CASSLRGILFPSIYEQYF

d_call: NA
j_call: TRBJ2-5
clone_size: NA
v_call: TRBV7-2
cdr3_nt: TGTGCCAGCAGCTTGGGCCGAGGGGTCGGAAGGGAGACCCAGTACTTC
cdr3_aa: CASSLGRGVGRETQYF

d_call: TRBD1
j_call: TRBJ2-2
clone_size: NA
v_call: TRBV7-3
cdr3_nt: TGTGCCAGCAGCTTAAGTCCTACAGGGGCCGGGGAGCTGTTTTTT
cdr3_aa: CASSLSPTGAGELFF

d_call: NA
j_call: TRBJ1-1
clone_size: NA
v_call: TRBV7-8
cdr3_nt: TGTGCCAGCAGCTTAGCCCGGGGACAAAAGAACACTGAAGCTTTCTTT
cdr3_aa: CASSLARGQKNTEAFF

d_call: NA
j_call: TRBJ1-2
clone_size: NA
v_call: TRBV19
cdr3_nt: TGTGCCAGTAGTACCTCGGGGGCCTATGGCTACACCTTC
cdr3_aa: CASSTSGAYGYTF

d_call: NA
j_call: TRBJ1-1
clone_size: NA
v_call: TRBV10-1
cdr3_nt: TGCGCCAGCAGTAACACAGGGAACACTGAAGCTTTCTTT
cdr3_aa: CASSNTGNTEAFF

d_call: NA
j_call: TRBJ2-1
clone_size: NA
v_call: TRBV12-5
cdr3_nt: TGTGCTAGTGGTTTGGCCGGTGACCGGGAGAACAATGAGCAGTTCTTC
cdr3_aa: CASGLAGDRENNEQFF

d_call: TRBD2
j_call: TRBJ2-3
clone_size: NA
v_call: TRBV28
cdr3_nt: TGTGCCAGCAGCCGCCTTAGCGGGAGGGCCGGCGATACGCAGTATTTT
cdr3_aa: CASSRLSGRAGDTQYF

d_call: TRBD2
j_call: TRBJ2-5
clone_size: NA
v_call: TRBV7-2
cdr3_nt: TGTGCCAGCAGCTTAGGCCCAAGCGGGGGACAAGAGACCCAGTACTTC
cdr3_aa: CASSLGPSGGQETQYF

d_call: NA
j_call: TRBJ2-1
clone_size: NA
v_call: TRBV6-1
cdr3_nt: TGTGCCAGCAGTGAAGTAGGGGTAAGGTACAATGAGCAGTTCTTC
cdr3_aa: CASSEVGVRYNEQFF

d_call: NA
j_call: TRBJ1-1
clone_size: NA
v_call: TRBV30
cdr3_nt: TGTGCCTGGACGAGCGGGGGAATCACTGAAGCTTTCTTT
cdr3_aa: CAWTSGGITEAFF

d_call: NA
j_call: TRBJ2-5
clone_size: NA
v_call: TRBV10-1
cdr3_nt: TGCGCCAGCAGTGAAACAGGGAGAGAGACCCAGTACTTC
cdr3_aa: CASSETGRETQYF

d_call: NA
j_call: TRBJ2-7
clone_size: NA
v_call: TRBV7-8
cdr3_nt: TGTGCCAGCAGCACAGAGGCTAGCCGGATGAGCTACGAGCAGTACTTC
cdr3_aa: CASSTEASRMSYEQYF

d_call: NA
j_call: TRBJ2-1
clone_size: NA
v_call: TRBV9
cdr3_nt: TGTGCCAGCAGCGTAGTTCTAGGATCGGGCTCCTACAATGAGCAGTTCTTC
cdr3_aa: CASSVVLGSGSYNEQFF

d_call: TRBD1
j_call: TRBJ2-7
clone_size: NA
v_call: TRBV7-9
cdr3_nt: TGTGCCAGCAGACCACCTCCGAGGAAGGCAGGGGGCTACGAGCAGTACTTC
cdr3_aa: CASRPPPRKAGGYEQYF

d_call: NA
j_call: TRBJ2-2
clone_size: NA
v_call: TRBV6-1
cdr3_nt: TGTGCCAGCAGTGAAGGGGCGGGCGGCAAGGGCGGGGAGCTGTTTTTT
cdr3_aa: CASSEGAGGKGGELFF

d_call: TRBD2
j_call: TRBJ2-4
clone_size: NA
v_call: TRBV7-9
cdr3_nt: TGTGCCAGCAGCTTAGGTTCTAGCGGGAGGGCCCCAGCCAAAAACATTCAGTACTTC
cdr3_aa: CASSLGSSGRAPAKNIQYF

d_call: TRBD1
j_call: TRBJ2-3
clone_size: NA
v_call: TRBV4-3
cdr3_nt: TGCGCCAGCAGCCCAGGACAGGGGGCTTTTACGCAGTATTTT
cdr3_aa: CASSPGQGAFTQYF

d_call: NA
j_call: TRBJ1-3
clone_size: few
v_call: TRBV6-5
cdr3_nt: TGTGCCAGCAGTTCTGGGGGCTCTGGAAACACCATATATTTT
cdr3_aa: CASSSGGSGNTIYF

d_call: TRBD1
j_call: TRBJ1-1
clone_size: NA
v_call: TRBV5-8
cdr3_nt: TGTGCCAGCAGCTTGGGACAGGGAGTACCTGAAGCTTTCTTT
cdr3_aa: CASSLGQGVPEAFF

d_call: NA
j_call: TRBJ1-1
clone_size: few
v_call: TRBV30
cdr3_nt: TGTGCCTGGAGTGCGGGCCTCATTGCGGAAGCTTTCTTT
cdr3_aa: CAWSAGLIAEAFF

d_call: NA
j_call: TRBJ2-7
clone_size: NA
v_call: TRBV27
cdr3_nt: TGTGCCAGCAGTTTTAACAGGCCTGGCGAGCAGTACTTC
cdr3_aa: CASSFNRPGEQYF

d_call: NA
j_call: TRBJ1-6
clone_size: NA
v_call: TRBV7-9
cdr3_nt: TGTGCCAGCAGCTTATTGACCGGGGATTCACCCCTCCACTTT
cdr3_aa: CASSLLTGDSPLHF

d_call: TRBD1
j_call: TRBJ2-2
clone_size: NA
v_call: TRBV10-3
cdr3_nt: TGTGCCATCAGATATCGGGACAGGGGCACCGGGGAGCTGTTTTTT
cdr3_aa: CAIRYRDRGTGELFF

d_call: NA
j_call: TRBJ1-1
clone_size: NA
v_call: TRBV5-4
cdr3_nt: TGTGCCAGCAGCTTGCGCACAGGGAACATGAACACTGAAGCTTTCTTT
cdr3_aa: CASSLRTGNMNTEAFF